This entry describes one T cell receptor (beta chain). CDR3 length: 15 amino acids. CDR1 and CDR2 from the germline V gene are LGHNA and YNFKEQ. Trimming left V 3 bases short and J 3 bases short, with 11 bases between. Recovered status in Cohort 3 required two negative PCRs, clearance, or symptom resolution. Clones were sequenced by immunoSEQ multiplex PCR, and TCRdb holds only the in-frame ones, with some missing. The profile covers some 350,000 clones, with around 87% appearing a single time and over 4% taken by the ten largest. These data come from a study of blood T cell repertoires in COVID-19. Sequencing was carried out using PBMCs or T cells enriched from blood (not recorded which). The receptor comes from a woman in her 30s who had recovered from COVID-19. J is TRBJ1-4 and V is TRBV4-2; a possible D gene is TRBD1 (6 bases). CDR3 sequence: CASSHPGAANEKLFF. CDR3 nucleotides: TGTGCCAGCAGCCATCCAGGGGCGGCTAATGAAAAACTGTTTTTT.